This T cell receptor (beta chain) was retrieved from a study of OX40 agonist ivuxolimab in advanced cancers. The CDR3 spans 18 residues. Per germline, CDR1 SGHNT and CDR2 YYREEE (reference sequence). V was trimmed by 2 bases and J by 0 bases, leaving 15 bases between them. Assay used: immunoSEQ multiplex PCR; TCRdb lists only in-frame clones, some missing. The top ten hold less than 25% of the sample, which has more than 12,000 clones, around 93% seen once. V gene TRBV5-4 combines with J gene TRBJ1-6; TRBD1 might be the D (5 bases). The starting material was CD4+ or CD8+ T cells sorted from blood, obtained in a trial of the OX40 agonist ivuxolimab. This sequence was found in an adult with an advanced solid tumor such as melanoma, head and neck, liver or kidney cancer. In nucleotides, the CDR3 is TGTGCCAGCAGCTTTGGTCCGATACAGGACTCCTATAATTCACCCCTCCACTTT. Translation gives CASSFGPIQDSYNSPLHF. The full variable domain, in which reference TRBV5-4 and TRBJ1-6 provide the parts outside the CDR3, is ETGVTQSPTHLIKTRGQQVTLRCSSQSGHNTVSWYQQALGQGPQFIFQYYREEENGRGNFPPRFSGLQFPNYSSELNVNALELDDSALYLCASSFGPIQDSYNSPLHFGNGTRLTVT.